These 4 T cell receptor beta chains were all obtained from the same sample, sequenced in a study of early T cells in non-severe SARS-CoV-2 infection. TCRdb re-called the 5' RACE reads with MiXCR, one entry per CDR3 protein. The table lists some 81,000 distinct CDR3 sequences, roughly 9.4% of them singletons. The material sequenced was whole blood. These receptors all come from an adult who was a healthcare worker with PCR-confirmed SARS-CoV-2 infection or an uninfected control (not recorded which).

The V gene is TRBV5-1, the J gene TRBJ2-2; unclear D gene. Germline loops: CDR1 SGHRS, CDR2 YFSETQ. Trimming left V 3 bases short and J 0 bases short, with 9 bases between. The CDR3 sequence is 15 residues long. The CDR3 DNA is TGCGCCAGCAGCTCTTGGTCCTCGAACACCGGGGAGCTGTTTTTT. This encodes CASSSWSSNTGELFF.

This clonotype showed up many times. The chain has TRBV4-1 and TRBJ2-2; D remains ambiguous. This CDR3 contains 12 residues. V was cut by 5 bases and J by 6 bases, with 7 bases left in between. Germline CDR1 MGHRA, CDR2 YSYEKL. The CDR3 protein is CASSMVAGELFF. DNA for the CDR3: TGCGCCAGCAGCATGGTGGCCGGGGAGCTGTTTTTT.

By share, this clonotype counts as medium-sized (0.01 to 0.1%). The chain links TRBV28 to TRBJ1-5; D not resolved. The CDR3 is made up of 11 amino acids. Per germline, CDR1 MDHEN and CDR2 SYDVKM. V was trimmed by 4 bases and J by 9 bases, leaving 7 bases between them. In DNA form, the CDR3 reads TGTGCCAGCAGTTGGCCAGGGCCCCAGCATTTT. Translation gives CASSWPGPQHF.

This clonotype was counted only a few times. CDR3 nucleotide sequence: TGTGCCAGCAGTGGAAGTCTAGCGGGAGTCAATGAGCAGTTCTTC. Translating it yields CASSGSLAGVNEQFF. The chain employs TRBV2 and TRBJ2-1, with TRBD2 matching over 10 bases. The CDR3 is 15 amino acids. V dropped 4 bases and J dropped 6; count of bases not matched to a gene: 6. CDR1 SNHLY and CDR2 FYNNEI come from the germline V gene.